The 4 T cell receptor beta chains given below trace back to one sample, sequenced in a study of control samples from healthy donors and cancer patients. Using immunoSEQ multiplex PCR, the repertoire was profiled, and TCRdb retains in-frame clones only, with some absent. Of around 58,000 clones in the sample, roughly 86% are singletons; the top ten hold roughly 3.8%. Sequences were obtained from blood. The receptor source for this set is a man aged 50-60 years in good health.

This rearrangement joins TRBV7-3 to TRBJ2-3; TRBD2 might be the D (5 bases). From germline, CDR1 is SGHTA and CDR2 FQGTGA. There are 14 residues in the CDR3. V was shortened by 3 bases and J by 4 bases, with 11 bases between the two germline ends. In DNA form, the CDR3 reads TGTGCCAGCAGCTTTTACGGAGGAGCAGATACGCAGTATTTT. Protein: CASSFYGGADTQYF.

Comments on this clone: At the DNA level, this CDR3 is encoded by other sequences in the same sample as well. CDR3 in amino acids: CASSYRGNQPQHF. DNA of the CDR3: TGTGCCAGCAGTTACCGGGGGAATCAGCCCCAGCATTTT. The genes are TRBV6-5 and TRBJ1-5; tentatively, D is TRBD1 (5 bases). The CDR3 sequence is 13 residues long. The V gene's germline CDR1 is MNHEY and CDR2 SVGAGI. Trimming cost V 2 bases and J 4 bases, with 6 bases left between them.

The chain couples TRBV27 to TRBJ2-7; 10 nucleotides align to TRBD2. CDR3 length equals 17 residues. Germline V gene lookup returns CDR1 MNHEY and CDR2 SMNVEV (reference sequence). J lost 1 base, V lost 5 bases, and 11 bases had no gene match. In DNA form, the CDR3 reads TGTGCCAGCAGTCCTAGTAGCGGACTAGCGGCTTCCTACGAGCAGTACTTC. This translates into CASSPSSGLAASYEQYF.

The chain is built from TRBV7-2 and TRBJ2-7; no clear D gene. There are 15 residues in the CDR3. Germline assignment: CDR1 SGHTA and CDR2 FQGNSA. V lost 0 bases to trimming and J lost 3 bases, with 12 bases between them. CDR3 loop: CASSLALRSDYEQYF. CDR3 DNA sequence: TGTGCCAGCAGCTTAGCTCTGCGGTCCGACTACGAGCAGTACTTC.